This entry lists 6 T cell receptor beta chains sequenced from one sample in a study of cytomegalovirus exposure and HLA in healthy donors. The primer mix had 60 Vbeta and 13 Jbeta primers. Profiled with immunoSEQ multiplex PCR; TCRdb holds only in-frame clones, not every one. Altogether about 80,000 clones are present, around two thirds being singletons, with the ten largest covering about 6.9%. The sample comprised PBMCs. The receptors originated from a woman aged 45 to 65 in good health and CMV-seropositive.

The chain uses TRBV5-1 and TRBJ2-2; a possible D gene is TRBD1 (5 bases). This CDR3 contains 17 residues. The V and J ends lost 0 bases and 1 base respectively, with 13 bases between them. Per the germline V gene, CDR1 is SGHRS and CDR2 is YFSETQ. The CDR3 DNA follows: TGCGCCAGCAGCTTGGTAACGCAGGGTGAGAACACCGGGGAGCTGTTTTTT. It specifies CASSLVTQGENTGELFF.

The V and J genes are TRBV7-6 and TRBJ2-5, with 8 positions matching TRBD2. Germline CDR1 SGHVS, CDR2 FNYEAQ. The V and J ends lost 5 bases and 5 bases, in that order; junction bases with no gene match: 4. The CDR3 is made up of 13 amino acids. The CDR3 DNA follows: TGTGCCAGCAGCACAAGCGGGGGTGAGACCCAGTACTTC. It translates to CASSTSGGETQYF.

V is TRBV5-1 and J is TRBJ1-6; D unclear. The CDR3 contains 15 residues. Germline CDR1 and CDR2: SGHRS and YFSETQ. V dropped 0 bases and J dropped 9 bases, with 13 bases sitting between them. The CDR3 loop reads CASSLEPGFSSPLHF. The CDR3 nucleotides are TGCGCCAGCAGCTTGGAACCAGGCTTTAGTTCACCCCTCCACTTT.

V usage is TRBV6-6 and J usage is TRBJ1-3; D gene uncertain. The germline V gene encodes CDR1 MNHNY and CDR2 SVGAGI (reference sequence). This CDR3 has 16 amino acids. V lost 0 bases, J lost 2 bases, and 11 bases lay in between. CDR3 in amino acids: CASSYSFGSAGNTIYF. Written as DNA, the CDR3 is TGTGCCAGCAGTTACTCGTTCGGGTCGGCTGGAAACACCATATATTTT.

The gene calls are TRBV9 and TRBJ1-1; no definite D call. V was shortened by 7 bases and J by 6 bases, with 10 bases between the two germline ends. Germline V lookup: CDR1 SGDLS, CDR2 YYNGEE. The CDR3 contains 11 residues. The CDR3 here is CASSRGAEAFF. CDR3 bases: TGTGCCAGCTCTCGAGGTGCTGAAGCTTTCTTT.

This clone was seen only a few times. The rearrangement uses TRBV20-1 and TRBJ2-1; D not certain. CDR1 is DFQATT and CDR2 is SNEGSKA in the germline V gene (reference sequence). The CDR3 has 11 amino acids. Deletions cut 3 bases from V and 6 bases from J, with 6 bases between. The CDR3 reads CSASPSNEQFF. DNA of the CDR3: TGCAGTGCTAGTCCTTCCAATGAGCAGTTCTTC.